The rows below give T cell receptor beta chains drawn from one sample of a study of T cells after yellow fever vaccination. Each CDR3 protein is one row after TCRdb ran MiXCR on the 5' RACE reads. The data contain about 340,000 distinct CDR3 sequences, under 15% of them singletons. Sequencing was performed on CD4+ T cells sorted from PBMCs, taken 15 days after the yellow fever booster vaccination. The receptors were gathered from a man aged 18 to 30 who received the YFV17D yellow fever vaccine. Both conserved end residues are part of each CDR3. A D gene is named only where the DNA matches it firmly. Not every row has a clone size; where given, it reads once, few, many or a size class.

.,TRBV7-2,few,TRBJ1-1,CASSLGGTPSNTEAFF,TGTGCCAGCAGCTTAGGGGGGACACCCTCGAACACTGAAGCTTTCTTT
.,TRBV4-3,.,TRBJ1-4,CASSQDPVNGPLEPGKLFF,TGCGCCAGCAGCCAAGATCCTGTTAACGGCCCATTGGAACCAGGAAAACTGTTTTTT
.,TRBV4-2,many,TRBJ2-1,CASSQDGTAYTSNEQFF,TGTGCCAGCAGCCAAGATGGGACCGCATATACGAGCAATGAGCAGTTCTTC
.,TRBV18,.,TRBJ2-5,CASSPPTGETQYF,TGTGCCAGCTCACCACCGACCGGGGAGACCCAGTACTTC
TRBD2,TRBV20-1,few,TRBJ2-3,CSARGARRGTTDTQYF,TGCAGTGCTAGAGGGGCCCGGCGGGGGACCACAGATACGCAGTATTTT
.,TRBV20-1,.,TRBJ2-1,CSAPRTAHNEQFF,TGCAGTGCTCCAAGGACAGCCCACAATGAGCAGTTCTTC
TRBD2,TRBV20-1,.,TRBJ2-1,CSASRLAEINEQFF,TGCAGTGCTAGCCGGCTAGCGGAAATCAATGAGCAGTTCTTC
TRBD1,TRBV18,few,TRBJ1-1,CASSPRQGVTEAFF,TGTGCCAGCTCACCTCGGCAGGGGGTAACTGAAGCTTTCTTT
.,TRBV6-1,.,TRBJ1-3,CASRETAVSGNTIYF,TGTGCCAGCAGGGAGACAGCAGTCTCTGGAAACACCATATATTTT
.,TRBV6-6,.,TRBJ1-3,CASRPTGSNGNTIYF,TGTGCCAGCAGGCCCACAGGGTCGAATGGAAACACCATATATTTT
TRBD2,TRBV7-2,many,TRBJ2-7,CASSLTSGGYEQYF,TGTGCCAGCAGCTTAACTAGCGGGGGTTACGAGCAGTACTTC
.,TRBV2,many,TRBJ1-5,CASSNDDPGQHF,TGTGCCAGCAGTAATGACGACCCCGGCCAGCATTTT
.,TRBV12-3/TRBV12-4,.,TRBJ1-5,CASSLAGSGQPQHF,TGTGCCAGCAGTTTAGCAGGGTCGGGTCAGCCCCAGCATTTT
TRBD1,TRBV27,.,TRBJ1-6,CASRHTAGGLNSPLHF,TGTGCCAGCAGACATACCGCAGGGGGACTCAATTCACCCCTCCACTTT
.,TRBV4-1,many,TRBJ2-5,CASSQSWGTSSQETQYF,TGCGCCAGCAGCCAATCATGGGGGACAAGCAGTCAAGAGACCCAGTACTTC
.,TRBV6-5,many,TRBJ2-3,CASSPAWGADTQYF,TGTGCCAGCAGCCCCGCGTGGGGTGCAGATACGCAGTATTTT
.,TRBV2,few,TRBJ1-2,CASSERRSTF,TGTGCCAGCAGTGAACGGCGGTCCACCTTC
.,TRBV20-1,few,TRBJ1-1,CSARRPGSMNTEAFF,TGCAGTGCGAGACGTCCGGGGAGCATGAACACTGAAGCTTTCTTT
.,TRBV24-1,few,TRBJ2-3,CATSDLSTGGTDTQYF,TGTGCCACCAGTGATTTATCAACAGGAGGCACAGATACGCAGTATTTT
.,TRBV6-2/TRBV6-3,.,TRBJ1-1,CASSLPPVVPAFF,TGTGCCAGCAGTCTTCCCCCGGTGGTTCCCGCTTTCTTT
.,TRBV5-1,many,TRBJ2-3,CASSLKRYPNPDTQYF,TGCGCCAGCAGCTTGAAGCGGTATCCCAATCCAGATACGCAGTATTTT
TRBD1,TRBV12-3/TRBV12-4,few,TRBJ2-5,CASSFKLQGWQETQYF,TGTGCCAGCAGTTTTAAGTTACAGGGGTGGCAAGAGACCCAGTACTTC
.,TRBV6-5,few,TRBJ2-5,CASRKRPQGETQYF,TGTGCCAGCAGAAAACGGCCCCAGGGGGAGACCCAGTACTTC